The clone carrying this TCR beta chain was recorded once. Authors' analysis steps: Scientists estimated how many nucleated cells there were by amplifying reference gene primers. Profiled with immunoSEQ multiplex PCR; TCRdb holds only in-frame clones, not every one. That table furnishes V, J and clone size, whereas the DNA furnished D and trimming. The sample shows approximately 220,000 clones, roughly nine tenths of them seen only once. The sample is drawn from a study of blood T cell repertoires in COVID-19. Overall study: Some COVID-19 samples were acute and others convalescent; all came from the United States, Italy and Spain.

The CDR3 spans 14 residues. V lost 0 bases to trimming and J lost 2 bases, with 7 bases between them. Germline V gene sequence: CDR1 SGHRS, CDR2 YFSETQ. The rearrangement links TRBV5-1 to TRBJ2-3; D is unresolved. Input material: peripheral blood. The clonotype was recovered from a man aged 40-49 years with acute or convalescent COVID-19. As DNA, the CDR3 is TGCGCCAGCAGCTTGGTGAGATCCACAGATACGCAGTATTTT. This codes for CASSLVRSTDTQYF.